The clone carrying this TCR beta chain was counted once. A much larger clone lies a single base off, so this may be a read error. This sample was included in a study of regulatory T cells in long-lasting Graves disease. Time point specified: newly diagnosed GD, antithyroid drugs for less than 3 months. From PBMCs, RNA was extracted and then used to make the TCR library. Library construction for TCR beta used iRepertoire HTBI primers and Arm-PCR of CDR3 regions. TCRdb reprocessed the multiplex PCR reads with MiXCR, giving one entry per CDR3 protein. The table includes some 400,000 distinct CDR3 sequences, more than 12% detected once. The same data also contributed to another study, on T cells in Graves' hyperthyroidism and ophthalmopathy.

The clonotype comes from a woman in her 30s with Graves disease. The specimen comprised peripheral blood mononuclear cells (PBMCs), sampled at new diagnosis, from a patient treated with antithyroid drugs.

CDR3 sequence: CASSEDEFTSRNTEAFF. CDR3 in DNA: TGTGCCAGCAGTGAGGACGAGTTCACCTCGAGGAACACTGAAGCTTTCTTT. This chain connects TRBV27 to TRBJ1-1; D not resolved. The germline V gene has CDR1 MNHEY and CDR2 SMNVEV (reference sequence). The CDR3 totals 17 residues. V lost 5 bases, J lost 1 base, and 20 bases lay in between.